This T cell receptor (beta chain) derives from a study of human T cells and chemical hapten exposure. A single record per CDR3 protein comes from TCRdb applying MiXCR to the RACE reads. Seen here are fewer than 80,000 distinct CDR3 sequences, 10% observed once, and the top ten hold around 7%. The V end lost 1 base, the J end lost 0 bases, and 7 bases lay between the germline ends. The germline CDR1 and CDR2 sequences are SEHNR and FQNEAQ (reference sequence). This CDR3 is built from 15 residues. Specified time point: patch test 2, 6 weeks after DPC sensitization. The treatment here: therapeutic diphenylcyclopropenone sensitization with weekly scalp DPC. This clonotype was counted many times.

The sequenced sample was whole blood, obtained in connection with sensitization to the hapten diphenylcyclopropenone (DPC). The receptor comes from a woman aged 45 to 65 with alopecia areata. Some clones in this sample may be carry-over from other donors' samples. The chain couples TRBV7-9 to TRBJ2-1; a weak D match, TRBD2 (5 bases). The CDR3 nucleotides are TGTGCCAGCAGCTTAGTGGGGAGCTCCTACAATGAGCAGTTCTTC. Its protein is CASSLVGSSYNEQFF.